What follows are 9 T cell receptor beta chains derived from one specimen sequenced in a study of shared clonotypes between healthy human individuals. The table came from immunoSEQ multiplex PCR; TCRdb's copy has only in-frame clones and leaves some out. The data show some 1.4 million clones, with 96% seen just once and 1% to 1.5% held by the top ten. What was sequenced was naive CD4+ T cells sorted from blood. Subset described: CD45RA+ positively selected. The receptors were sampled from a man under 40 in good health.

V usage is TRBV18 and J usage is TRBJ1-3; D is possibly TRBD1 (5 bases). V was shortened by 3 bases and J by 3 bases, with 15 bases between the two germline ends. The germline gives CDR1 KGHSH, CDR2 LQKENI. The CDR3 spans 16 residues. The CDR3 sequence is CASSPAGPTVGNTIYF. The DNA for the CDR3 is TGTGCCAGCTCACCGGCAGGGCCCACCGTTGGAAACACCATATATTTT.

The gene calls are TRBV6-1 and TRBJ2-1; 8 positions match TRBD1. This CDR3 region has 15 residues. J was trimmed by 6 bases and V by 0 bases; bases with no gene match: 4. CDR1 is MNHNS, CDR2 SASEGT, per germline. CDR3 residues: CASSEAGQVFNEQFF. Here the CDR3 DNA reads TGTGCCAGCAGTGAAGCGGGACAGGTGTTCAATGAGCAGTTCTTC.

As regards this clone: Germline is not matched at one junction end, which may reflect a read error. Other DNA sequences from this sample encode an identical CDR3 as well. In DNA, the CDR3 is TGCGCCAGCAGATTGGCAGGGAGCTCCTACGAGCAGTACTTC. Protein: CASRLAGSSYEQYF. This chain links TRBV5-1 with TRBJ2-7, with D perhaps given as TRBD1 or TRBD2 (5 bases each). Germline CDR1 reads SGHRS; CDR2 reads YFSETQ. CDR3 length equals 14 residues.

This rearrangement joins TRBV15 to TRBJ2-7; 7 bases line up with TRBD1. Germline V gene sequence: CDR1 LNHNV, CDR2 YYDKDF (reference sequence). The V gene end was trimmed by 5 bases and the J gene end by 1 base; junction bases not matched to a gene: 5. The CDR3 extends over 14 amino acids. Here the CDR3 reads CATSPRTGSYEQYF. The CDR3 DNA reads as TGTGCCACCAGCCCCCGGACAGGTTCCTACGAGCAGTACTTC.

This clone was observed once. This chain joins TRBV5-1 and TRBJ1-4; D ambiguous. CDR3 length equals 14 residues. The V end lost 4 bases, the J end lost 7 bases, and 14 bases lay between the germline ends. The V gene's germline CDR1 is SGHRS and CDR2 YFSETQ. The CDR3 sequence: CASSGGDRFEKLFF. The CDR3 nucleotides read TGCGCCAGCAGCGGCGGGGATCGATTTGAAAAACTGTTTTTT.

The chain combines TRBV2 with TRBJ1-5, with unresolved D. CDR1 and CDR2 from the germline V gene are SNHLY and FYNNEI. CDR3 size: 14 residues. The V end was cut by 3 bases, the J end by 8 bases, with 14 bases between. CDR3 region: CASSERLPGEPQHF. The CDR3 DNA reads as TGTGCCAGCAGTGAGAGGTTGCCCGGGGAGCCCCAGCATTTT.

The V call is TRBV5-6, the J call TRBJ2-3; possible D gene TRBD1, 6 bases. This CDR3 region has 16 residues. V was cut by 4 bases and J by 3 bases, with 18 bases left in between. Germline V lookup: CDR1 SGHDT, CDR2 YYEEEE. The CDR3 spells CASSPPVTGRTDTQYF. The CDR3 DNA reads TGTGCCAGCAGCCCCCCGGTTACAGGGCGGACAGATACGCAGTATTTT.

The DNA of the CDR3 is TGCGCCAGCAGCCAAGATATGTCCAATTCTGAGCAGTTCTTC. Translating gives CASSQDMSNSEQFF. The rearrangement links TRBV4-3 to TRBJ2-1; no clear D. The CDR3 extends over 14 amino acids. Trimming pared 0 bases from V and 9 bases from J, leaving 12 bases between. The germline V gene encodes CDR1 LGHNA and CDR2 YSLEER.

The chain links TRBV5-1 to TRBJ2-5; weak D call: TRBD2 (5 bases). CDR1 SGHRS and CDR2 YFSETQ come from the germline V gene. V lost 3 bases, J lost 4 bases, and 10 bases lay in between. The CDR3 has 13 amino acids. The CDR3 region is CASSSRGAETQYF. Written as DNA, the CDR3 is TGCGCCAGCAGCTCCCGGGGTGCAGAGACCCAGTACTTC.